The TCR beta chain under discussion was sequenced for a study of identical twins. This clonotype has just a few counts. TCRdb passed the 5' RACE reads through MiXCR, listing each CDR3 protein once. In the table there are 400,000 to 550,000 distinct CDR3 sequences, less than 25% of which are singletons. This sample was also put to use in a study of T cells expressing NK-cell markers. That investigation notes: Seven of the eight sequenced donors were classified as HCMV-seropositive, and one was classified as seronegative.

Sequencing was performed on CD4+ T cells sorted from blood. The clonotype originates from a woman aged 18-29 years in good health.

CDR3 DNA: TGTGCCAGCTCACCAGGACAGGGTGACTCACCCCTCCACTTT. Its translation: CASSPGQGDSPLHF. The J gene is TRBJ1-6, the V gene TRBV18; TRBD1 matches at 8 bases. The V gene end was trimmed by 2 bases and the J gene end by 10 bases; junction bases not matched to a gene: 4. Germline V gene sequence: CDR1 KGHSH, CDR2 LQKENI. CDR3 length: 14 residues.